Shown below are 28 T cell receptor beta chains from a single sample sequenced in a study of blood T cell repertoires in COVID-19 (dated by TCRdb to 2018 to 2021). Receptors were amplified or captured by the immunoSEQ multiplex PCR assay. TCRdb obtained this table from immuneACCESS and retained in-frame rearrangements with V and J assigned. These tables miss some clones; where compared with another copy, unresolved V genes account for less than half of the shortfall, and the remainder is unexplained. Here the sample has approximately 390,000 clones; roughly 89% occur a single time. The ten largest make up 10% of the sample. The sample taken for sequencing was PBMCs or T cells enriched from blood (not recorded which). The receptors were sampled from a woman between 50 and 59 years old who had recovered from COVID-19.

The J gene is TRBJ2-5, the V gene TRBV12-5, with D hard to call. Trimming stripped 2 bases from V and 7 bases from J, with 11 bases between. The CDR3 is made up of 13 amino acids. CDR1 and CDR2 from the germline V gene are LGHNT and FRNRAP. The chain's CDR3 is CASGLTGFGTQYF. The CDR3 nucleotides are TGTGCTAGTGGTTTGACCGGGTTCGGGACCCAGTACTTC. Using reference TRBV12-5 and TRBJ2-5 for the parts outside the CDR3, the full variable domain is DARVTQTPRHKVTEMGQEVTMRCQPILGHNTVFWYRQTMMQGLELLAYFRNRAPLDDSGMPKDRFSAEMPDATLATLKIQPSEPRDSAVYFCASGLTGFGTQYFGPGTRLLVL.

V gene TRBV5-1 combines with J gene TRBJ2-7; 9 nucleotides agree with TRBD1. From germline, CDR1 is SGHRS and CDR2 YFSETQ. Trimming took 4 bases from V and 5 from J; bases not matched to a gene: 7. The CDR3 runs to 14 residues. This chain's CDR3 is CASSTGTGLNEQYF. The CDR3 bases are TGCGCCAGCAGCACCGGGACAGGGCTCAACGAGCAGTACTTC.

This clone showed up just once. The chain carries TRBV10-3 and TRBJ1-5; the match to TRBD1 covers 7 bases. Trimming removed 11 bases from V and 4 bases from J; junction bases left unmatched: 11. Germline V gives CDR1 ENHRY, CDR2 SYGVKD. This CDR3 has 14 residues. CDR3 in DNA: TGTGCCTCCGACGATATGGACAGGAATCAGCCCCAGCATTTT. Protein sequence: CASDDMDRNQPQHF.

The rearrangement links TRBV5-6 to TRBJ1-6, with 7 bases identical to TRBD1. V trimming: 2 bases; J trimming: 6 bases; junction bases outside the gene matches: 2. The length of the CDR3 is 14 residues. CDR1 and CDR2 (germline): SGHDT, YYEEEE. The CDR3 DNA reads TGTGCCAGCAGCTTAGGACAGGCTAATTCACCCCTCCACTTT. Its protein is CASSLGQANSPLHF.

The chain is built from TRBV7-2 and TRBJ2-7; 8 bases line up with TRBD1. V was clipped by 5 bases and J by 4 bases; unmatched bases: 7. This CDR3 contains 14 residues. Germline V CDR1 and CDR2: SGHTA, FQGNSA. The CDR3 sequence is CASSRDRGWYEQYF. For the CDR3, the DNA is TGTGCCAGCAGCCGTGACAGGGGTTGGTACGAGCAGTACTTC.

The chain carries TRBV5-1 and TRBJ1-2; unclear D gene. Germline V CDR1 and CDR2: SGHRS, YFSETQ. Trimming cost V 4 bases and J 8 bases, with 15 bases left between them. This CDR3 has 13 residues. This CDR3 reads CASSTEGPGGYTF. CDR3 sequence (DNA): TGCGCCAGCAGCACCGAGGGTCCGGGAGGCTACACCTTC.

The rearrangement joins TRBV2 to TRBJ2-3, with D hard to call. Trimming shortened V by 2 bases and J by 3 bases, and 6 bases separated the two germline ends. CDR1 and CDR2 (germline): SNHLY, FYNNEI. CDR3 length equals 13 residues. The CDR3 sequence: CASSETSTDTQYF. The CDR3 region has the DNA TGTGCCAGCAGTGAAACTTCAACAGATACGCAGTATTTT.

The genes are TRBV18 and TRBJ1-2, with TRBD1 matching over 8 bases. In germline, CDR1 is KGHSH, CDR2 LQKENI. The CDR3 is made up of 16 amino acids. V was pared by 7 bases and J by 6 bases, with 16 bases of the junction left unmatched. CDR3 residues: CASYERTGRLSDGYTF. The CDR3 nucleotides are TGTGCCAGCTACGAACGGACAGGGCGACTATCCGATGGCTACACCTTC.

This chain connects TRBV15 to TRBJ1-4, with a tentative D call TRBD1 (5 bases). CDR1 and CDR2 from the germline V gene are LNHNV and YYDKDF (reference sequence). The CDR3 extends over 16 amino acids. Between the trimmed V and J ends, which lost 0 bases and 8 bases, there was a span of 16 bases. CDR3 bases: TGTGCCACCAGCAGAGAAAGTAGGGGACTCGACGAAAAACTGTTTTTT. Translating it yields CATSRESRGLDEKLFF. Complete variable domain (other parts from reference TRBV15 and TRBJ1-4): DAMVIQNPRYQVTQFGKPVTLSCSQTLNHNVMYWYQQKSSQAPKLLFHYYDKDFNNEADTPDNFQSRRPNTSFCFLDIRSPGLGDTAMYLCATSRESRGLDEKLFFGSGTQLSVL.

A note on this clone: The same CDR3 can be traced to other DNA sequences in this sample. The CDR3 here is CASSIGTGSYEQYF. The CDR3 DNA sequence: TGTGCCAGTAGTATTGGGACAGGGTCCTACGAGCAGTACTTC. The chain recombines TRBV19 with TRBJ2-7, with TRBD1 identical over 9 bases. V gave up 3 bases and J gave up 1 base; unmatched junction bases: 1. The CDR3 has 14 residues. The V gene's germline CDR1 is LNHDA and CDR2 SQIVND (reference sequence).

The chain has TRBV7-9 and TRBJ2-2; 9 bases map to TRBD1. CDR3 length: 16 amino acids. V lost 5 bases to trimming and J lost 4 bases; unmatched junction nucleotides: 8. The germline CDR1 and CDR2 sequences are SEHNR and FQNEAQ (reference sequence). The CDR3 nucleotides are TGTGCCAGCAGCACGAATACAGGGGGCGGCACCGGGGAGCTGTTTTTT. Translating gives CASSTNTGGGTGELFF.

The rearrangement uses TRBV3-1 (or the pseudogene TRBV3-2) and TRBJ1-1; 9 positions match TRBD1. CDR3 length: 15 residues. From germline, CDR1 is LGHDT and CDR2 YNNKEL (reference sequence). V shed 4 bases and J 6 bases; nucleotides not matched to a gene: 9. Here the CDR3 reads CASSPLTDRGAEAFF. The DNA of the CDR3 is TGTGCCAGCAGCCCACTTACCGACAGGGGGGCTGAAGCTTTCTTT.

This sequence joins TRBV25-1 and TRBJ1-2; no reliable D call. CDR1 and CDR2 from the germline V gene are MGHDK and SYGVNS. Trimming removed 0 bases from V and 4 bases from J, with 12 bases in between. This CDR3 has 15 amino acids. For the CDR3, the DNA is TGTGCCAGCAGTGAATATGGACGGGGTGGCTATGGCTACACCTTC. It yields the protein CASSEYGRGGYGYTF.

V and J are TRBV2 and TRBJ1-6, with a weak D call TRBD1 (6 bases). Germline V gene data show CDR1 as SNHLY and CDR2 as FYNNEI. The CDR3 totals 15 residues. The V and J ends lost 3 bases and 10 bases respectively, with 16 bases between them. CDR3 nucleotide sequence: TGTGCCAGCAGTGATCAGGGGCCTGTAGGATCACCCCTCCACTTT. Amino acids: CASSDQGPVGSPLHF.

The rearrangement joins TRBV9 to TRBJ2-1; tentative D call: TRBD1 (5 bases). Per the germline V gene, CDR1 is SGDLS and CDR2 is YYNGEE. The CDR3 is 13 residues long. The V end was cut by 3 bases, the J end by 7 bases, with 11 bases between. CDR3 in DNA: TGTGCCAGCAGCGCCTCGACAGTGAATGAGCAGTTCTTC. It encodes CASSASTVNEQFF.

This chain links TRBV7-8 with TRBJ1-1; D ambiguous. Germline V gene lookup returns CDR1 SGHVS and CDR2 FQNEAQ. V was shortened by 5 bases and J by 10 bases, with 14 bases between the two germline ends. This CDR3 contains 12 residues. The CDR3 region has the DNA TGTGCCAGCAGCGTAAGGGCCGCGGGAGCTTTCTTT. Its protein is CASSVRAAGAFF.

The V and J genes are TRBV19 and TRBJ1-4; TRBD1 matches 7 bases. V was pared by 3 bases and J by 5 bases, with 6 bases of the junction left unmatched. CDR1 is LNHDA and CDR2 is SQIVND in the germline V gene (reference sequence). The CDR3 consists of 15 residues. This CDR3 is CASSILRGNNEKLFF. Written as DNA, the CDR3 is TGTGCCAGTAGTATTCTCAGGGGGAACAATGAAAAACTGTTTTTT.

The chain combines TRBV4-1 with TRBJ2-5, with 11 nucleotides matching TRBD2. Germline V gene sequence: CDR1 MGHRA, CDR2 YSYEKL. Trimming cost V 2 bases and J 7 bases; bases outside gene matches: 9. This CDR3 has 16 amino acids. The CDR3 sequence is CASSQMTSGALGTQYF. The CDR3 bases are TGCGCCAGCAGCCAAATGACTAGCGGGGCATTGGGGACCCAGTACTTC.

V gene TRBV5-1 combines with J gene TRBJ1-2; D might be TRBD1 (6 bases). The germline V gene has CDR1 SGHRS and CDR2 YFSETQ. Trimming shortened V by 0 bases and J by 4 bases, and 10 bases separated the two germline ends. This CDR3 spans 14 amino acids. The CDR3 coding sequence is TGCGCCAGCAGCTTGGATGTACAGGGCTATGGCTACACCTTC. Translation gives CASSLDVQGYGYTF.

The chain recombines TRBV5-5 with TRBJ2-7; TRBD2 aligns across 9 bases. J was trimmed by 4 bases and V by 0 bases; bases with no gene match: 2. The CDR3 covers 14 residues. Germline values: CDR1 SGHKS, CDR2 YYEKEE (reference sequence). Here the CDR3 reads CASSLGAGGYEQYF. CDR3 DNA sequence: TGTGCCAGCAGCTTGGGAGCGGGGGGTTACGAGCAGTACTTC.

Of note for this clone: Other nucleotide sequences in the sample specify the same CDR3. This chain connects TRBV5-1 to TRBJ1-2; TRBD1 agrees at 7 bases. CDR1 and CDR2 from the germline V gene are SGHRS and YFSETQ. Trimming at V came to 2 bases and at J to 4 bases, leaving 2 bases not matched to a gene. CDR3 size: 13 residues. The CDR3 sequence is CASSLEGAYGYTF. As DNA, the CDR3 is TGCGCCAGCAGCTTAGAGGGGGCCTATGGCTACACCTTC.

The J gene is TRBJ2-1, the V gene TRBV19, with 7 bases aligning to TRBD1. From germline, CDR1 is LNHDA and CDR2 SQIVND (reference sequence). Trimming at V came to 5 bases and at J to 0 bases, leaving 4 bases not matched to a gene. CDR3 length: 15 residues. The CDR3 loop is CASSQTGDSYNEQFF. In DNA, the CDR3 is TGTGCCAGTAGTCAAACAGGGGACTCCTACAATGAGCAGTTCTTC.

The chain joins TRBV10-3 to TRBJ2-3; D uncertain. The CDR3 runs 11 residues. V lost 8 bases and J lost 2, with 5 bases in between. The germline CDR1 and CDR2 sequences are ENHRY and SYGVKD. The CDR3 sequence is CAIQDTDTQYF. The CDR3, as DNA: TGTGCCATCCAGGACACAGATACGCAGTATTTT.

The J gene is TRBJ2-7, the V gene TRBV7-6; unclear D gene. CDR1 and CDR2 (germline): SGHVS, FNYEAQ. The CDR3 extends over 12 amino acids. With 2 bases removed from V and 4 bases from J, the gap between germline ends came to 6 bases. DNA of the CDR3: TGTGCCAGCAGCTTATCCCCATACGAGCAGTACTTC. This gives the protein CASSLSPYEQYF.

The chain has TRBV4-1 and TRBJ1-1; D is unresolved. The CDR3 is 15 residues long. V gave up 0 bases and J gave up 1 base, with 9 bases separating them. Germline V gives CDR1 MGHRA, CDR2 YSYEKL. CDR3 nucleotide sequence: TGCGCCAGCAGCCAAGATGAACAGAGGAACACTGAAGCTTTCTTT. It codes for CASSQDEQRNTEAFF.

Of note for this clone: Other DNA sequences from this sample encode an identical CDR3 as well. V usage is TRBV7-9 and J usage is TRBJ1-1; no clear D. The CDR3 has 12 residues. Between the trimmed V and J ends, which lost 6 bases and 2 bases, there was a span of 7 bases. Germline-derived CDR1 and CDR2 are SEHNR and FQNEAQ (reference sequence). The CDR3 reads CASSRGNTEAFF. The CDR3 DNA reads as TGTGCCAGCAGTAGAGGAAACACTGAAGCTTTCTTT.

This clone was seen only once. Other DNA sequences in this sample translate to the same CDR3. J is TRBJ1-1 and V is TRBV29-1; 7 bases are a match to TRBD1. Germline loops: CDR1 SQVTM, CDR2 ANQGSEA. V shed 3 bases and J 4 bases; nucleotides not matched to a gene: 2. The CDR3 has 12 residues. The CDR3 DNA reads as TGCAGCGTTGAGGCAGGGGGCACTGAAGCTTTCTTT. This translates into CSVEAGGTEAFF.

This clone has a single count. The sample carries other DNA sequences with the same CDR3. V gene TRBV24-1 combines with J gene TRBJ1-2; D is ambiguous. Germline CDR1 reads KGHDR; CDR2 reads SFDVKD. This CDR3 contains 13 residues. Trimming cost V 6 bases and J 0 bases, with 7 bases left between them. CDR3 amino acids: CATSRGANYGYTF. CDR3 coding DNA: TGTGCCACCAGTCGCGGAGCTAACTATGGCTACACCTTC.